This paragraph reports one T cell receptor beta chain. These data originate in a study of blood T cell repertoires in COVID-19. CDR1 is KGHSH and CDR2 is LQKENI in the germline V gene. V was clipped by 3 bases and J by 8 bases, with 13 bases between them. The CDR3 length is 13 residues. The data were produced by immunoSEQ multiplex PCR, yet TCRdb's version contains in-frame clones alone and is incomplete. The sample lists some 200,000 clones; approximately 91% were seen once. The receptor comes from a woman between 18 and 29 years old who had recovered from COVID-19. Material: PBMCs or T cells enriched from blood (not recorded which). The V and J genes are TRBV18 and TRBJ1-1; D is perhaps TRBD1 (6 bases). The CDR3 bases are TGTGCCAGCTCACCCGAAGCGGGGACAGAAGCTTTCTTT. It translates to CASSPEAGTEAFF. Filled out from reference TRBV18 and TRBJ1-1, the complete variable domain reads NAGVMQNPRHLVRRRGQEARLRCSPMKGHSHVYWYRQLPEEGLKFMVYLQKENIIDESGMPKERFSAEFPKEGPSILRIQQVVRGDSAAYFCASSPEAGTEAFFGQGTRLTVV.